This T cell receptor beta chain emerged from a study of tumor-infiltrating lymphocytes in oesophageal squamous cell carcinoma. The CDR3 is 17 amino acids. The V gene's germline CDR1 is MNHNS and CDR2 SASEGT. TCRdb called the PCR reads again in MiXCR, with one record for every CDR3 protein. The table has roughly 14,000 distinct CDR3 sequences, around 50% seen once. This clonotype was seen just once. The rearrangement uses TRBV6-1 and TRBJ2-6, with D perhaps TRBD1 or TRBD2 (5 bases each). The J call is in doubt because the DNA end fits TRBJ2-1 better. The receptor's source is a male donor with esophageal squamous cell carcinoma. Sequencing used blood. The CDR3 reads CASSPTRSGLNNYEQFF. As DNA, the CDR3 is TGTGCCAGCAGCCCCACCAGGTCGGGGCTTAACAACTACGAGCAGTTCTTC.